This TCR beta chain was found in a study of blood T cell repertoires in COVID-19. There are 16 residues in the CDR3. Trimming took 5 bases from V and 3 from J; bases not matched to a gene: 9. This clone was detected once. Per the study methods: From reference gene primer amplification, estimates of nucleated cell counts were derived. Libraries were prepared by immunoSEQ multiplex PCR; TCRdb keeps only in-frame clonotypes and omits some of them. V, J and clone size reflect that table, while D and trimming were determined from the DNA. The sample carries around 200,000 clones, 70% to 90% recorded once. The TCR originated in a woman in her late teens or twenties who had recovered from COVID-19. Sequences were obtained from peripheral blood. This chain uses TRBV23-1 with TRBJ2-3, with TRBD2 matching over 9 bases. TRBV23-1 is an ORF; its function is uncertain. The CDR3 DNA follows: TGCGCCAGCAGTTCTGCCGGGACTAGCCCTACAGATACGCAGTATTTT. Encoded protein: CASSSAGTSPTDTQYF.